This TCR beta chain originates from a study of blood T cell repertoires in COVID-19. Study at large: Donors in the United States, Italy and Spain gave samples during acute or convalescent COVID-19. T cells, B-cell-depleted T cells, or PBMCs supplied cDNA or gDNA.

CDR3 size: 13 residues. Germline loops: CDR1 WNHNN, CDR2 SYGVQD (reference sequence). V lost 3 bases and J lost 8; bases outside the gene matches: 2. In the authors' methods: Reference gene primer amplification gave estimated nucleated cell counts. The method was immunoSEQ multiplex PCR; TCRdb's version includes in-frame clones alone and lacks a portion of them. V and J calls and clone size follow that table, whereas D and trimming were derived from the DNA. Seen here are under 300,000 clones, 80% to 90% observed once, and the top ten hold roughly 6.3%. This TCR was sampled from a man aged 60 to 75 with acute or convalescent COVID-19. The V call is TRBV10-1, the J call TRBJ2-1; 9 nucleotides align to TRBD2. Sequencing used peripheral blood. The CDR3 region is CASSELAGHEQFF. In nucleotides, the CDR3 is TGCGCCAGCAGTGAACTAGCGGGCCATGAGCAGTTCTTC.